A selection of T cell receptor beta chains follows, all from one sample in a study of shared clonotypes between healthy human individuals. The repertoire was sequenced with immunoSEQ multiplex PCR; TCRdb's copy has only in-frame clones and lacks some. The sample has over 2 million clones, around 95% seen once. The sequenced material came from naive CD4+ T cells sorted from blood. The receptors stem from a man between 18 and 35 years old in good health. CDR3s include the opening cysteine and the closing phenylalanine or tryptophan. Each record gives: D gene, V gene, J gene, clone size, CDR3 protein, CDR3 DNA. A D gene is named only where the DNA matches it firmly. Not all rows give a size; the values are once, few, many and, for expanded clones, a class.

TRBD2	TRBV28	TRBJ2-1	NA	CASSLLAGGPREQFF	TGTGCCAGCAGTTTATTGGCGGGAGGGCCTCGTGAGCAGTTCTTC
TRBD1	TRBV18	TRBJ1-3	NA	CASSPPGQGASGNTIYF	TGTGCCAGCTCACCACCGGGACAGGGGGCTTCTGGAAACACCATATATTTT
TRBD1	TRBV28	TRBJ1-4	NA	CASSFMDRGPLEKLFF	TGTGCCAGCAGTTTTATGGACAGGGGCCCTTTGGAAAAACTGTTTTTT
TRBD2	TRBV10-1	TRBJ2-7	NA	CASSESSGRSEQYF	TGCGCCAGCAGTGAGTCTAGCGGGAGGTCCGAGCAGTACTTC
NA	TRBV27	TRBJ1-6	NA	CASSLQGFPNSPLHF	TGTGCCAGCAGTTTGCAGGGGTTCCCAAATTCACCCCTCCACTTT
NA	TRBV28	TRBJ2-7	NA	CATRGAYEQYF	TGTGCCACCAGGGGCGCCTACGAGCAGTACTTC
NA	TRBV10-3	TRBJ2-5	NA	CAISESDSKTQYF	TGTGCCATCAGTGAGTCCGACTCGAAGACCCAGTACTTC
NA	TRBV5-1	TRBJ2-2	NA	CASSLAGRRDTGELFF	TGCGCCAGCAGCTTGGCCGGACGCAGAGACACCGGGGAGCTGTTTTTT
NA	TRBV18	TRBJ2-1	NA	CASSAVLQLVSFEQFF	TGTGCCAGCTCAGCGGTCCTGCAACTAGTTTCTTTTGAGCAGTTCTTC
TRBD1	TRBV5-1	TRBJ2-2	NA	CASRSTGGTTGELFF	TGCGCCAGCAGGTCGACAGGGGGTACCACCGGGGAGCTGTTTTTT
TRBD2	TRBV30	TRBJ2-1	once	CAAGLAGLNEQFF	TGTGCCGCCGGACTAGCGGGACTTAATGAGCAGTTCTTC
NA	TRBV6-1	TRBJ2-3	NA	CASSEQGDTQYF	TGTGCCAGCAGTGAACAGGGAGATACGCAGTATTTT
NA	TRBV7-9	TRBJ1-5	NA	CASSLSLGVATDQPQHF	TGTGCCAGCAGCTTAAGCTTGGGGGTCGCCACGGATCAGCCCCAGCATTTT
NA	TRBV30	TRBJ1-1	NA	CARRDTDTEAFF	TGTGCCAGAAGGGACACCGACACTGAAGCTTTCTTT
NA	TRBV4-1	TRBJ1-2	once	CASSQAQAVNYGYTF	TGCGCCAGCAGCCAAGCCCAGGCAGTAAACTATGGCTACACCTTC
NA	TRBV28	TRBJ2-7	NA	CASSPDSYEQYF	TGTGCCAGCAGCCCTGACTCCTACGAGCAGTACTTC
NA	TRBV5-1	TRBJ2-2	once	CASNMAGRGNTGELFF	TGCGCCAGCAACATGGCGGGGCGGGGGAACACCGGGGAGCTGTTTTTT
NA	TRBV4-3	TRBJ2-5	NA	CASSRSFNTGARTQYF	TGCGCCAGCAGCCGATCTTTCAATACAGGCGCCCGGACCCAGTACTTC
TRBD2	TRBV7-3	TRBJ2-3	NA	CASSPGTSGVTDTQYF	TGTGCCAGCAGCCCTGGGACTAGCGGCGTCACAGATACGCAGTATTTT
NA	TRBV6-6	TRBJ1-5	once	CATSTGADNQPQHF	TGTGCCACTTCGACAGGAGCTGACAATCAGCCCCAGCATTTT
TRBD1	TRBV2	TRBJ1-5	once	CASRETGSNQPQHF	TGTGCCAGCAGGGAGACAGGGAGCAATCAGCCCCAGCATTTT
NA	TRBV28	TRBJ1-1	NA	CASSSTGLNTEAFF	TGTGCCAGCAGTTCGACAGGTTTGAACACTGAAGCTTTCTTT
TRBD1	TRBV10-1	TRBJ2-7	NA	CASSPGQGGHEQYF	TGCGCCAGCAGCCCGGGACAGGGTGGTCACGAGCAGTACTTC
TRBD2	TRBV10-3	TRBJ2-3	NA	CAISEGLAGRRADTQYF	TGTGCCATCAGTGAAGGACTAGCGGGGCGTCGGGCAGATACGCAGTATTTT
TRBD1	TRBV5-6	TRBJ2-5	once	CASSLGRQGQKRTQYF	TGTGCCAGCAGCTTGGGGAGACAGGGCCAGAAGAGGACCCAGTACTTC
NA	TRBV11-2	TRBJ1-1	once	CASSPRPGFNTEAFF	TGTGCCAGCAGCCCTAGGCCAGGGTTCAACACTGAAGCTTTCTTT
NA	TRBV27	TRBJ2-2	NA	CASSPWGLRNTGELFF	TGTGCCAGCAGCCCTTGGGGACTGAGGAACACCGGGGAGCTGTTTTTT
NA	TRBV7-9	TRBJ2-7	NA	CASSLGTSAQTRSYEQYF	TGTGCCAGCAGCCTGGGGACGAGCGCCCAAACCCGATCCTACGAGCAGTACTTC
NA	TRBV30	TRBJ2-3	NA	CAWTKTVITDTQYF	TGTGCCTGGACCAAGACAGTAATCACAGATACGCAGTATTTT
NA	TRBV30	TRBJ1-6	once	CAWTGTSSYNSPLHF	TGTGCCTGGACGGGGACAAGCTCCTATAATTCACCCCTCCACTTT
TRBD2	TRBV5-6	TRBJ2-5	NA	CASSQTVAGRETQYF	TGTGCCAGCAGCCAGACGGTAGCGGGAAGGGAGACCCAGTACTTC
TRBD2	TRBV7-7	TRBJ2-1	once	CASSPLTSGGANEQFF	TGTGCTAGCAGCCCACTAACTAGCGGGGGGGCCAATGAGCAGTTCTTC
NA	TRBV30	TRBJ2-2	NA	CAWSVSVPPGELFF	TGTGCCTGGAGTGTCTCAGTTCCCCCCGGGGAGCTGTTTTTT
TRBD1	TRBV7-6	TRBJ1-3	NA	CASSLYGQGVSGNTIYF	TGTGCCAGCAGCTTATATGGACAGGGGGTCTCTGGAAACACCATATATTTT
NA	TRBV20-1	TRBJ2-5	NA	CSAREETQYF	TGCAGCGCTAGGGAAGAGACCCAGTACTTC
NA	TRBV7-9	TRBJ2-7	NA	CASSTSTPYEQYF	TGTGCCAGCAGCACTTCTACTCCCTACGAGCAGTACTTC
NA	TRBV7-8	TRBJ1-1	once	CASSLEGHLMNTEAFF	TGTGCCAGCAGCTTGGAGGGACATCTCATGAACACTGAAGCTTTCTTT
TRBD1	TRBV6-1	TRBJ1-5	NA	CASSRQGPSNQPQHF	TGTGCCAGCAGCAGACAGGGCCCTAGCAATCAGCCCCAGCATTTT
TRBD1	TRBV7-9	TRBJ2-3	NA	CASSPPGGLETDTQYF	TGTGCCAGCAGCCCGCCAGGGGGCTTGGAAACAGATACGCAGTATTTT
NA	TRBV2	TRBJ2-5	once	CASRSGVGETQYF	TGTGCCAGCAGATCGGGGGTTGGGGAGACCCAGTACTTC
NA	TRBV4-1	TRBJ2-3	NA	CASSQGGNTDTQYF	TGCGCCAGCAGCCAAGGCGGAAACACAGATACGCAGTATTTT
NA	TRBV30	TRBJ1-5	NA	CAWSVQGVQPQHF	TGTGCCTGGAGTGTACAGGGAGTACAGCCCCAGCATTTT
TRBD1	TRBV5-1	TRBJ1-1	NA	CASSLWGTESSSNTEAFF	TGCGCCAGCAGCTTGTGGGGGACAGAGTCGAGCTCGAACACTGAAGCTTTCTTT
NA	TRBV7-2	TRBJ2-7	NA	CATAAWSASYEQYF	TGTGCCACCGCCGCCTGGTCCGCCTCCTACGAGCAGTACTTC
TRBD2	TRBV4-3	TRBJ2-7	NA	CASSPRLAGGREQYF	TGCGCCAGCAGCCCTCGACTAGCGGGAGGGAGGGAGCAGTACTTC
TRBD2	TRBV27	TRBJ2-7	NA	CASRVTSGSYEQYF	TGTGCCAGCAGAGTGACTAGCGGGAGCTACGAGCAGTACTTC
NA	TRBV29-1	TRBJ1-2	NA	CSVEDRQAPYGYTF	TGCAGCGTTGAGGACCGACAGGCGCCTTATGGCTACACCTTC
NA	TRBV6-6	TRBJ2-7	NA	CASSGGLGTYEQYF	TGTGCCAGCAGTGGGGGCCTTGGCACCTACGAGCAGTACTTC
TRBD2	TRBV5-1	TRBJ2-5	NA	CASSTLGLAAYQETQYF	TGCGCCAGCAGCACGCTTGGACTAGCGGCGTACCAAGAGACCCAGTACTTC
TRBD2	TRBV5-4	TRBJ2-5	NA	CASSPGGGRGETQYF	TGTGCCAGCTCCCCCGGGGGGGGGCGCGGGGAGACCCAGTACTTC